The 15 T cell receptor beta chains below come from one sample, sequenced in a study of blood T cell repertoires in COVID-19. The method was immunoSEQ multiplex PCR; TCRdb's version includes in-frame clones alone and lacks a portion of them. The table lists around 220,000 clones, around 85% of them singletons. Sequencing was performed on peripheral blood. These receptors came from a woman between 45 and 65 years old with acute or convalescent COVID-19.

The V call is TRBV4-3, the J call TRBJ1-1; D gene uncertain. Deletions cut 1 base from V and 7 bases from J, with 13 bases between. From germline, CDR1 is LGHNA and CDR2 YSLEER. CDR3 length equals 14 residues. For the CDR3, the DNA is TGCGCCAGCAGCCAAGCCGACAAGGAGGGTGAAGCTTTCTTT. Translating it yields CASSQADKEGEAFF.

The chain employs TRBV3-1 (or the pseudogene TRBV3-2) and TRBJ1-2; TRBD1 is a possible D gene (5 bases). With 8 bases removed from V and 4 bases from J, the gap between germline ends came to 11 bases. The CDR3 contains 12 residues. Per germline, CDR1 LGHDT and CDR2 YNNKEL (reference sequence). The CDR3 nucleotides are TGTGCCAGCGGGGGGTTAGTCTATGGCTACACCTTC. Protein product: CASGGLVYGYTF.

A note on this clone: The identical CDR3 is also encoded by other nucleotide sequences in the sample. This sequence joins TRBV12-3 or TRBV12-4 and TRBJ2-3, with D possibly being TRBD2 (6 bases). This CDR3 spans 13 amino acids. V was clipped by 8 bases and J by 1 base, with 10 bases between them. The CDR3 loop reads CASRSGGTDTQYF. The CDR3 DNA follows: TGTGCCAGCCGATCGGGAGGCACAGATACGCAGTATTTT.

The V call is TRBV6-5, the J call TRBJ2-5; 7 bases line up with TRBD2. The CDR3 runs 14 residues. Losses at the gene ends were 7 bases for V and 5 bases for J; bases not matched to a gene: 10. Germline CDR1 and CDR2: MNHEY and SVGAGI. CDR3 region: CASISRGGVETQYF. The CDR3 DNA sequence: TGTGCCAGCATCTCCCGGGGAGGGGTTGAGACCCAGTACTTC.

This sequence joins TRBV7-2 and TRBJ2-3, with TRBD1 matching 8 bases. Germline trimming cut 2 bases from V and 0 bases from J; bases unmatched to any gene: 7. The CDR3 has 17 residues. Germline V CDR1 and CDR2: SGHTA, FQGNSA. CDR3 sequence (DNA): TGTGCCAGCAGCTTAATGGGCAGGGGGCTTAGCACAGATACGCAGTATTTT. It is translated as CASSLMGRGLSTDTQYF.

The rearrangement joins TRBV30 to TRBJ1-2, with D possibly matching TRBD1 (5 bases). Germline assignment: CDR1 GTSNPN and CDR2 SVGIG (reference sequence). The CDR3 runs 13 residues. V lost 4 bases and J 2 bases, leaving 11 bases between the germline ends. The CDR3 bases are TGTGCCTGGAAGGGGAGGGACAACTATGGCTACACCTTC. Protein sequence: CAWKGRDNYGYTF. The full variable domain, its missing parts supplied by reference TRBV30 and TRBJ1-2, is SQTIHQWPATLVQPVGSPLSLECTVEGTSNPNLYWYRQAAGRGLQLLFYSVGIGQISSEVPQNLSASRPQDRQFILSSKKLLLSDSGFYLCAWKGRDNYGYTFGSGTRLTVV.

The chain combines TRBV5-8 with TRBJ1-2, with D hard to call. V lost 0 bases and J lost 8, with 11 bases in between. Germline V gives CDR1 SGHTS, CDR2 YDEGEE. The CDR3 covers 13 residues. The CDR3 sequence is CASSLVEGGGYTF. CDR3 nucleotides: TGTGCCAGCAGCTTGGTGGAGGGTGGCGGCTACACCTTC.

The CDR3 loop reads CASSYTTPRQETQYF. CDR3 nucleotides: TGCGCCAGCAGCTACACTACCCCTAGGCAAGAGACCCAGTACTTC. This sequence joins TRBV5-1 and TRBJ2-5, with no clear D. The CDR3 is 15 amino acids. Germline CDR1 reads SGHRS; CDR2 reads YFSETQ. V was cut by 3 bases and J by 2 bases, with 14 bases left in between.

This clone was observed a handful of times. The rearrangement links TRBV7-2 to TRBJ2-1; 11 nucleotides agree with TRBD1. The V gene end was trimmed by 5 bases and the J gene end by 9 bases; junction bases not matched to a gene: 6. Germline values: CDR1 SGHTA, CDR2 FQGNSA. The CDR3 is 14 residues long. CDR3 region: CASSQDRGQTEQFF. The CDR3 coding sequence is TGTGCCAGCAGCCAGGACAGGGGGCAGACTGAGCAGTTCTTC. The variable domain in full, completed from reference TRBV7-2 and TRBJ2-1, reads GAGVSQSPSNKVTEKGKDVELRCDPISGHTALYWYRQSLGQGLEFLIYFQGNSAPDKSGLPSDRFSAERTGGSVSTLTIQRTQQEDSAVYLCASSQDRGQTEQFFGPGTRLTVL.

V is TRBV9 and J is TRBJ2-1, with 12 nucleotides matching TRBD2. Germline V gives CDR1 SGDLS, CDR2 YYNGEE. The CDR3 spans 14 residues. The ends lost 2 bases at V and 9 bases at J; junction bases unmatched: 3. The CDR3 DNA reads TGTGCCAGCAGCGTCGGACTAGCGGGAATTGAGCAGTTCTTC. Translated, it gives CASSVGLAGIEQFF.

CDR3 in DNA: TGTGCCAGCAGCCGCACACAGGGGGCGGGGAATGAGCAGTTCTTC. It codes for CASSRTQGAGNEQFF. The chain employs TRBV7-6 and TRBJ2-1, with 9 bases lining up with TRBD1. The CDR3 contains 15 residues. V dropped 5 bases and J dropped 7; count of bases not matched to a gene: 9. Germline lookup yields CDR1 SGHVS and CDR2 FNYEAQ.

The gene calls are TRBV5-1 and TRBJ1-4; the D is unclear. Trimming pared 7 bases from V and 7 bases from J, leaving 14 bases between. Germline assignment: CDR1 SGHRS and CDR2 YFSETQ. CDR3 length equals 13 residues. CDR3 DNA: TGCGCCAGCCGTATATCAGAGGGTGAAAAACTGTTTTTT. Its translation is CASRISEGEKLFF.

The V gene is TRBV28, the J gene TRBJ1-2; 7 bases are shared with TRBD1. Trimming took 4 bases from V and 4 from J; bases not matched to a gene: 9. The CDR3 is 15 amino acids. Germline V gene lookup returns CDR1 MDHEN and CDR2 SYDVKM. The CDR3 DNA is TGTGCCAGCAGTTCCTCCGGGACAGTCACCTATGGCTACACCTTC. It encodes CASSSSGTVTYGYTF.

The J gene is TRBJ2-5, the V gene TRBV6-5, with 7 positions matching TRBD2. CDR3 length: 13 amino acids. After removal of 6 bases from V and 6 bases from J, the junction contained 7 bases not matched to a gene. The germline CDR1 and CDR2 sequences are MNHEY and SVGAGI. The DNA of the CDR3 is TGTGCCAGCAGCCAGGGAGGGTCGCAGACCCAGTACTTC. Residues: CASSQGGSQTQYF.

This chain links TRBV28 with TRBJ2-3, with TRBD2 identical over 8 bases. With V trimmed by 0 bases and J by 6 bases, 17 bases remained unmatched. Germline values: CDR1 MDHEN, CDR2 SYDVKM. This CDR3 comprises 19 residues. In DNA form, the CDR3 reads TGTGCCAGCAGTTTATGGGGTAGCGGGGCCTCATGGGCACAGGATACGCAGTATTTT. This encodes CASSLWGSGASWAQDTQYF.